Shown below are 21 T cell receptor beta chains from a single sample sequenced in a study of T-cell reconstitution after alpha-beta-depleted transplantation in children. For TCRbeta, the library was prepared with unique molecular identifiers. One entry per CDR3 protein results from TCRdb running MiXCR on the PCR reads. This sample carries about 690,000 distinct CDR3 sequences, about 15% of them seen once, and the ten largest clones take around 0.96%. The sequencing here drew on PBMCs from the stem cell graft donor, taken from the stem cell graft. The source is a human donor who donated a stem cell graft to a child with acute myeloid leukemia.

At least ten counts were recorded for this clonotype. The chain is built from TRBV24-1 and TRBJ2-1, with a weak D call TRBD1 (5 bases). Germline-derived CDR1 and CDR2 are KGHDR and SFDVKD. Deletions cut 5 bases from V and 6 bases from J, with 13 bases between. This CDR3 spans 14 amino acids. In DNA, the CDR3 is TGTGCCACCAGTGGGCAGGGATTCTTCAATGAGCAGTTCTTC. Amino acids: CATSGQGFFNEQFF.

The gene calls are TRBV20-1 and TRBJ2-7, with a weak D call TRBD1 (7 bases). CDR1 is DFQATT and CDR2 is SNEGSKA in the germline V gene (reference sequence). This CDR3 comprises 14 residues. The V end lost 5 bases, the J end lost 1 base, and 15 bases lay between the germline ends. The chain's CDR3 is CSAAGGPRSYEQYF. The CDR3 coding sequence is TGCAGTGCTGCAGGGGGGCCCCGGTCCTACGAGCAGTACTTC.

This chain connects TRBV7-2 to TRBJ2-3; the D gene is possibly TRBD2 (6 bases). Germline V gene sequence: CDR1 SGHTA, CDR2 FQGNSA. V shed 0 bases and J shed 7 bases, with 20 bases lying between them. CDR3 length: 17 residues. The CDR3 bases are TGTGCCAGCAGCTTAGCAAGCCAGGAGGGCCCCATCTATACGCAGTATTTT. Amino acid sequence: CASSLASQEGPIYTQYF. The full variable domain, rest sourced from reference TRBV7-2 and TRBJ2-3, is GAGVSQSPSNKVTEKGKDVELRCDPISGHTALYWYRQSLGQGLEFLIYFQGNSAPDKSGLPSDRFSAERTGGSVSTLTIQRTQQEDSAVYLCASSLASQEGPIYTQYFGPGTRLTVL.

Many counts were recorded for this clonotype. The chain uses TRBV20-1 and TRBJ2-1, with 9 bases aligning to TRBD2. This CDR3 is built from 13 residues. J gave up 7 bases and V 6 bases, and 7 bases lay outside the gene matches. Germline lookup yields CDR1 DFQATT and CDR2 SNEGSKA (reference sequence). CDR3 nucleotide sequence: TGCAGTGCCCAGGCGGGGGGGCTGAATGAGCAGTTCTTC. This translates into CSAQAGGLNEQFF.

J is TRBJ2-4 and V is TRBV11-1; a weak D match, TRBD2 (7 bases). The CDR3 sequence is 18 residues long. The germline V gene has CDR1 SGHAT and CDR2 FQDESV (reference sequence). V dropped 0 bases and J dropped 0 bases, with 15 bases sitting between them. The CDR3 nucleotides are TGTGCCAGCAGCTTAGCCCTATCGGGGGGCGCAGCCAAAAACATTCAGTACTTC. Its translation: CASSLALSGGAAKNIQYF.

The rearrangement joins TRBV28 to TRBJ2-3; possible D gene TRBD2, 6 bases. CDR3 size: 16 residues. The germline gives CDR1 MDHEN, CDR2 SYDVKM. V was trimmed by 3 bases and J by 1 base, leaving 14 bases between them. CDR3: CASSFPGVGGTDTQYF. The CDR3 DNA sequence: TGTGCCAGCAGTTTTCCGGGAGTAGGTGGCACAGATACGCAGTATTTT.

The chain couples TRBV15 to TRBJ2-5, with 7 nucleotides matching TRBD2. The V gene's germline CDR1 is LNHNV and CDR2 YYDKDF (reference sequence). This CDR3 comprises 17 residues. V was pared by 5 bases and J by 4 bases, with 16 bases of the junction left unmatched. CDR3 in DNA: TGTGCCACCAGCCCAGAAGCTCCTAGCGGTTTTTTAGAGACCCAGTACTTC. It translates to CATSPEAPSGFLETQYF.

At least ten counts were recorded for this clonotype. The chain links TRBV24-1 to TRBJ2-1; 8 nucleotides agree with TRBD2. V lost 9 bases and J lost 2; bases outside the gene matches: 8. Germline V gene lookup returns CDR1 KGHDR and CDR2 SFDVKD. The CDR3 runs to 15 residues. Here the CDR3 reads CATESAGATYNEQFF. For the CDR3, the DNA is TGTGCCACCGAATCAGCGGGGGCGACCTACAATGAGCAGTTCTTC.

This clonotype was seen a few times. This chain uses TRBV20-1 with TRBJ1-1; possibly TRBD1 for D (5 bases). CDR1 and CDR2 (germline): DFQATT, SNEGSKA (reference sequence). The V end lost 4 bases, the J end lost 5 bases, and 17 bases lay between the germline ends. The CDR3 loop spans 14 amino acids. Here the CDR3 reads CSANLRPGKTEAFF. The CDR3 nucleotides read TGCAGTGCTAATCTCAGGCCAGGGAAAACTGAAGCTTTCTTT.

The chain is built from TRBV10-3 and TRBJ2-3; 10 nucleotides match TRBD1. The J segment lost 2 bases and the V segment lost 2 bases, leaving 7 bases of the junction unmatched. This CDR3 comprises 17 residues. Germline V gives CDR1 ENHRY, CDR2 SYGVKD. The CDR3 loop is CAISESRDRGPTDTQYF. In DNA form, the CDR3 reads TGTGCCATCAGTGAGAGTAGGGACAGGGGTCCCACAGATACGCAGTATTTT.

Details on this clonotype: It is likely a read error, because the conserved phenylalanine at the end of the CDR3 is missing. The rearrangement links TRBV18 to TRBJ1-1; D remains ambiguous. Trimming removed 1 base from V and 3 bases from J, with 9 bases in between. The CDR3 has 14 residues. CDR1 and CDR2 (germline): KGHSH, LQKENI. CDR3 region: CASSPQDGHTEAFV. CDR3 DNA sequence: TGTGCCAGCTCACCACAGGATGGGCACACTGAAGCTTTCGTT.

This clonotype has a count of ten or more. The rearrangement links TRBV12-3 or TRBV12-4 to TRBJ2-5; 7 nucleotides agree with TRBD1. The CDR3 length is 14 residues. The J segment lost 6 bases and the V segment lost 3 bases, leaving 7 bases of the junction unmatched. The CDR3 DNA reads TGTGCCAGCAGTTTCGAACAGGGGAGTAAGACCCAGTACTTC. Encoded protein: CASSFEQGSKTQYF.

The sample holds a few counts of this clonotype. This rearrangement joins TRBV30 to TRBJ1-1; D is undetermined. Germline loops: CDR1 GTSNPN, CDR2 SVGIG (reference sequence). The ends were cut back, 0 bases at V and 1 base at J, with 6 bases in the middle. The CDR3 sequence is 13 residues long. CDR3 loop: CAWSVQRNTEAFF. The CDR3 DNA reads TGTGCCTGGAGTGTACAGAGGAACACTGAAGCTTTCTTT.

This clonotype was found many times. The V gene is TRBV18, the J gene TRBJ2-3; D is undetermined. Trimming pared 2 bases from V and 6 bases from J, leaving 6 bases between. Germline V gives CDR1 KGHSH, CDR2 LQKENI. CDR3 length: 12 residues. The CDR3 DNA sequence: TGTGCCAGCTCACCAGGGAAGGATACGCAGTATTTT. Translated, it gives CASSPGKDTQYF.

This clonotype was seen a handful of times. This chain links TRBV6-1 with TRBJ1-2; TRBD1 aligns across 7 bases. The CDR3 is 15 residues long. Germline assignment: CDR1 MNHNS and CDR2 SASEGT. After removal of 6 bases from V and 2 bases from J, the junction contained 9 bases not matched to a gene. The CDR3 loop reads CASRPPGQRNYGYTF. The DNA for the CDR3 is TGTGCCAGCAGACCCCCGGGACAGCGAAACTATGGCTACACCTTC.

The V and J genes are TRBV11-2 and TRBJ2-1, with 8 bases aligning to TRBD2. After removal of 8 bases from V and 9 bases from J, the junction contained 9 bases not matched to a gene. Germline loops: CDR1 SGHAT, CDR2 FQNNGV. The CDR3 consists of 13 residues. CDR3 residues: CASAAGVPGEQFF. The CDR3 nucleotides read TGTGCCAGCGCAGCGGGGGTGCCCGGTGAGCAGTTCTTC.

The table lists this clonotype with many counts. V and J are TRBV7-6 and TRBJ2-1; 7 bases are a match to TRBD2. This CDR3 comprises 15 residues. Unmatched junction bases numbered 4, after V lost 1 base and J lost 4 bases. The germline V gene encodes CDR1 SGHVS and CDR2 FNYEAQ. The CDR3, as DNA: TGTGCCAGCAGCTTAGGGGAGGGGCCTTACAATGAGCAGTTCTTC. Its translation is CASSLGEGPYNEQFF.

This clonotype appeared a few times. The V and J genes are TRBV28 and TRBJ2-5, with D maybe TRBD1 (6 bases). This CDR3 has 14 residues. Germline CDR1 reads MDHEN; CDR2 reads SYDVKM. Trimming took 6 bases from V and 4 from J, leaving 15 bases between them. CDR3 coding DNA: TGTGCCAGCAGGAGAACAGGGACGGGAGAGACCCAGTACTTC. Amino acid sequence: CASRRTGTGETQYF.

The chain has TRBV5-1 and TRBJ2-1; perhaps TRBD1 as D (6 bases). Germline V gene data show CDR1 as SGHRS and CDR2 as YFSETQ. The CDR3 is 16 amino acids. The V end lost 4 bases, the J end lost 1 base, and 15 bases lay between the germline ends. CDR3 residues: CASSVQGRGSYNEQFF. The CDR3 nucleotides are TGCGCCAGCAGCGTGCAGGGGAGAGGGTCCTACAATGAGCAGTTCTTC.

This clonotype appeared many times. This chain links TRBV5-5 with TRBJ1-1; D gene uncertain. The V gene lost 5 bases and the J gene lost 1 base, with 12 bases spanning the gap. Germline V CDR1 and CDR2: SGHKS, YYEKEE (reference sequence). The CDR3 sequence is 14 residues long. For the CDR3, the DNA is TGTGCCAGCAGAGACGGACCCGCGAACACTGAAGCTTTCTTT. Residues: CASRDGPANTEAFF.

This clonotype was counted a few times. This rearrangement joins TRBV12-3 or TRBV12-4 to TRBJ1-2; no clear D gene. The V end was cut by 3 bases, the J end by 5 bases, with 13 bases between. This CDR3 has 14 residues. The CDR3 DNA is TGTGCCAGCAGTTTGGAGGGTACGGGGTATGGCTACACCTTC. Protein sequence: CASSLEGTGYGYTF.